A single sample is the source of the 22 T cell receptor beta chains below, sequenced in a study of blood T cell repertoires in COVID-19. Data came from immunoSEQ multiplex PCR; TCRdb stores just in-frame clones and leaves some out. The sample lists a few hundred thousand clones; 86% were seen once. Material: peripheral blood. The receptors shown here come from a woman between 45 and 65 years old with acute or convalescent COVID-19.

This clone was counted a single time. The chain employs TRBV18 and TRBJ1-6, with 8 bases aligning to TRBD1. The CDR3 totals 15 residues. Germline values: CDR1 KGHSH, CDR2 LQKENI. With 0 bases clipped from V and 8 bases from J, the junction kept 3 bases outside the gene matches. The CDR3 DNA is TGTGCCAGCTCACCACCGGGACAGGTGGATTCACCCCTCCACTTT. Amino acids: CASSPPGQVDSPLHF. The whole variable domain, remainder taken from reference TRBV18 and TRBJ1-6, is NAGVMQNPRHLVRRRGQEARLRCSPMKGHSHVYWYRQLPEEGLKFMVYLQKENIIDESGMPKERFSAEFPKEGPSILRIQQVVRGDSAAYFCASSPPGQVDSPLHFGNGTRLTVT.

CDR3: CASSQGSTGPQPQHF. The CDR3 region has the DNA TGTGCCAGCAGCCAAGGTTCAACTGGGCCGCAGCCCCAGCATTTT. The V gene is TRBV14, the J gene TRBJ1-5, with no clear D. Germline CDR1 SGHDN, CDR2 FVKESK. V shed 1 base and J shed 7 bases, with 14 bases lying between them. This CDR3 comprises 15 residues.

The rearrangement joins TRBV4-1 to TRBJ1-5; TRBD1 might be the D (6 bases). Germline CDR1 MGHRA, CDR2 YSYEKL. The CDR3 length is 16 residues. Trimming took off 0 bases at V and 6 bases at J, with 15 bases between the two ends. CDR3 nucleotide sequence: TGCGCCAGCAGCCAAGATTGGGTTAGGGGGACTCAGCCCCAGCATTTT. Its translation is CASSQDWVRGTQPQHF.

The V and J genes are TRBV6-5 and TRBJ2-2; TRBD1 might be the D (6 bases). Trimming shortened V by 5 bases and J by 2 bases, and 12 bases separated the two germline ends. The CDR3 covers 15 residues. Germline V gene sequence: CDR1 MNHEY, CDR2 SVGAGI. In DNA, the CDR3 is TGTGCCAGCAGTCGCCGGGACATAAACACCGGGGAGCTGTTTTTT. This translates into CASSRRDINTGELFF.

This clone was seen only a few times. In nucleotides, the CDR3 is TGCGCCAGCAGCTCAGGACAGGGGGCAGATGAAAAACTGTTTTTT. Protein: CASSSGQGADEKLFF. J is TRBJ1-4 and V is TRBV5-1; 11 nucleotides agree with TRBD1. CDR1 is SGHRS and CDR2 is YFSETQ in the germline V gene. This CDR3 is 15 amino acids long. V shed 3 bases, J shed 6 bases, and the junction held 4 bases outside the gene matches.

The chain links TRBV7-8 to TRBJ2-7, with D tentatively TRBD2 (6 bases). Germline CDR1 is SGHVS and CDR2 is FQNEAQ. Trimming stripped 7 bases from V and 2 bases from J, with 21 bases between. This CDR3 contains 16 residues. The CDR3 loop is CASTSYRSGGPYEQYF. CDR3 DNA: TGTGCCAGCACCTCCTATAGATCAGGAGGGCCCTACGAGCAGTACTTC.

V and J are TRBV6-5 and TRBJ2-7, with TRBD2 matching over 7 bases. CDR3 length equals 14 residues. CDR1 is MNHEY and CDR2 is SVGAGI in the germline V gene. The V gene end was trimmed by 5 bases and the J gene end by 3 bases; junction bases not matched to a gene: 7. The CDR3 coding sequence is TGTGCCAGCAGTACCGGGTGGGGGGGCTACGAGCAGTACTTC. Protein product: CASSTGWGGYEQYF.

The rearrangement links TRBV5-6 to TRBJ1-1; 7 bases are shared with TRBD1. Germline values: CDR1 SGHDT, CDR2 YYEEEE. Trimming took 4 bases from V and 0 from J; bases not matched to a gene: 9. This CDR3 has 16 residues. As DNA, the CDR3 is TGTGCCAGCAGCCTCAGGGGGTTGTACGTGAACACTGAAGCTTTCTTT. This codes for CASSLRGLYVNTEAFF.

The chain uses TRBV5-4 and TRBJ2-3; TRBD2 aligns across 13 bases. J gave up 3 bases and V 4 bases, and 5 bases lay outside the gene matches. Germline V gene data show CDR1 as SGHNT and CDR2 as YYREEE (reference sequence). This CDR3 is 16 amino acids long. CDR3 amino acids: CASSPTSGGITDTQYF. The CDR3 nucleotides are TGTGCCAGCAGCCCGACTAGCGGGGGGATAACAGATACGCAGTATTTT.

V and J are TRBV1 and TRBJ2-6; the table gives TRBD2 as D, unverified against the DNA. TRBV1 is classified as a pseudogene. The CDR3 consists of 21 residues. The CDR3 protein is CTSSQDYSGSSGRGGANVLTF. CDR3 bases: TGCACCAGCAGCCAAGATTATTCTGGGTCAAGCGGGAGGGGTGGGGCCAACGTCCTGACTTTC.

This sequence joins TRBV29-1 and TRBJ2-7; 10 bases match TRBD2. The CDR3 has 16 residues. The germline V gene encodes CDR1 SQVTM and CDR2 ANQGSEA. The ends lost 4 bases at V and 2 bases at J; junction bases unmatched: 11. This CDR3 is CSVVGPSGSLTYEQYF. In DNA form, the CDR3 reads TGCAGCGTTGTTGGGCCTAGCGGGAGTCTCACCTACGAGCAGTACTTC.

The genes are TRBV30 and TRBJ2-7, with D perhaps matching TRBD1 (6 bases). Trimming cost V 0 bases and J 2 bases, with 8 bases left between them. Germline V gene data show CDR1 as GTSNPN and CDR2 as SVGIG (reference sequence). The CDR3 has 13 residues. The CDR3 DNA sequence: TGTGCCTGGAGTGTAAACAGGGCCTACGAGCAGTACTTC. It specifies CAWSVNRAYEQYF.

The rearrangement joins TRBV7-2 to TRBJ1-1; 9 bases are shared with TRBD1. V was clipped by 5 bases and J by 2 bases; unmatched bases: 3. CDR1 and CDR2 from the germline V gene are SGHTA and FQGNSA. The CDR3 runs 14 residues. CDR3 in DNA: TGTGCCAGCAGCAGGGGACAGGGAAACACTGAAGCTTTCTTT. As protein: CASSRGQGNTEAFF.

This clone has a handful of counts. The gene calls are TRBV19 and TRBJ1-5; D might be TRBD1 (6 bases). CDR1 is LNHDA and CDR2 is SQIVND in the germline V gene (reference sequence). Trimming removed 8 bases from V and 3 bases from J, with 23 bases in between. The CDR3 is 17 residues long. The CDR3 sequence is CASDGTGFYRPNQPQHF. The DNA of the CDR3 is TGTGCCAGTGACGGTACAGGGTTTTACCGGCCCAATCAGCCCCAGCATTTT. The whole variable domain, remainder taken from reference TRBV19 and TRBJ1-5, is DGGITQSPKYLFRKEGQNVTLSCEQNLNHDAMYWYRQDPGQGLRLIYYSQIVNDFQKGDIAEGYSVSREKKESFPLTVTSAQKNPTAFYLCASDGTGFYRPNQPQHFGDGTRLSIL.

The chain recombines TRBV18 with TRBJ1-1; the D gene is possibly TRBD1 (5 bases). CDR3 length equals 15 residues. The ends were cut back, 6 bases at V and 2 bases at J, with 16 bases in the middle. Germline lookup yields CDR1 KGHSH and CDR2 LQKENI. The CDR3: CASSLGERGNTEAFF. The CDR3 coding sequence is TGTGCCAGCTCGCTAGGGGAAAGAGGAAACACTGAAGCTTTCTTT.

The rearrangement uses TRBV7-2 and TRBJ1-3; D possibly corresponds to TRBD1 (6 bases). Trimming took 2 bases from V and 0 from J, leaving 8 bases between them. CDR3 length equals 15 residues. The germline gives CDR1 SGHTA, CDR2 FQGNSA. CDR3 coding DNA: TGTGCCAGCAGCTTAACAGGGAGCTCTGGAAACACCATATATTTT. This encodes CASSLTGSSGNTIYF.

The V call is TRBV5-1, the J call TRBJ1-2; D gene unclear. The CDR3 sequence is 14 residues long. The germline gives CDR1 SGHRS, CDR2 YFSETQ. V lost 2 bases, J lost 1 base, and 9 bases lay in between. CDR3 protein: CASSLMTLNYGYTF. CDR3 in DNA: TGCGCCAGCAGCTTAATGACACTTAACTATGGCTACACCTTC.

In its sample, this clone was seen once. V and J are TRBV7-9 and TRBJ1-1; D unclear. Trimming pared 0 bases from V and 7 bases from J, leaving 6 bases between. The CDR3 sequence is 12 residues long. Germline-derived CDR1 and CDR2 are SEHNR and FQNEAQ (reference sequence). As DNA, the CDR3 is TGTGCCAGCAGCTTAGCGGAGGGTGAAGCTTTCTTT. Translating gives CASSLAEGEAFF. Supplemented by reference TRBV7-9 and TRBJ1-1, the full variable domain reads DTGVSQNPRHKITKRGQNVTFRCDPISEHNRLYWYRQTLGQGPEFLTYFQNEAQLEKSRLLSDRFSAERPKGSFSTLEIQRTEQGDSAMYLCASSLAEGEAFFGQGTRLTVV.

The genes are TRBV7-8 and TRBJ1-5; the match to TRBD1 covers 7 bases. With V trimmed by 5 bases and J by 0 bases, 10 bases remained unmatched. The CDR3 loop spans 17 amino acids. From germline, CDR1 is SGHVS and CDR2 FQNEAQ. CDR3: CASSMIGDSRSNQPQHF. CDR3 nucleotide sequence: TGTGCCAGCAGCATGATAGGGGACAGTCGTAGCAATCAGCCCCAGCATTTT.

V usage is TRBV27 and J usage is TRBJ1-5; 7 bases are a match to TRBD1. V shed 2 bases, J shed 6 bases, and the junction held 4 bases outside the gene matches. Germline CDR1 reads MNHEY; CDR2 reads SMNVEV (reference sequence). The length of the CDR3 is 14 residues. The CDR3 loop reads CASSLIGGGQPQHF. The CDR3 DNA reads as TGTGCCAGCAGTTTAATAGGGGGCGGTCAGCCCCAGCATTTT.

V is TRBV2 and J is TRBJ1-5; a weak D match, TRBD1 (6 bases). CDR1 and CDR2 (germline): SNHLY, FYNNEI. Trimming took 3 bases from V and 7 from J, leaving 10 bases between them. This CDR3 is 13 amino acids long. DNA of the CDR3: TGTGCCAGCAGTGAGAGGACAGAACAGCCCCAGCATTTT. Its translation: CASSERTEQPQHF.

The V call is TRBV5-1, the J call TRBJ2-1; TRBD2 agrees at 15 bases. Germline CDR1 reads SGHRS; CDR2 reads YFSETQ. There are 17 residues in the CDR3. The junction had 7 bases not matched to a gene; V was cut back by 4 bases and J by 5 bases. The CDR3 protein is CASSRGLAGGPDNEQFF. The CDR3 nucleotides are TGCGCCAGCAGCAGAGGACTAGCGGGAGGGCCCGACAATGAGCAGTTCTTC.